This TCR beta chain was documented in a study of blood T cell repertoires in COVID-19. Study in general: The study drew acute and convalescent COVID-19 samples from the United States, Italy and Spain. From T cells, B-cell-depleted T cells, or PBMCs came the material, which was cDNA or gDNA.

This table comes from immunoSEQ multiplex PCR, and its TCRdb copy is limited to in-frame clones, with some not included. The table lists 270,000 or so clones, about four fifths of them singletons, with 8% to 10% in the top ten. Looked up from germline, CDR1 is MDHEN and CDR2 is SYDVKM. V dropped 4 bases and J dropped 3; count of bases not matched to a gene: 5. CDR3 size: 14 residues. The TCR was taken from a woman aged 45-65 years who had recovered from COVID-19. V and J are TRBV28 and TRBJ2-7; 8 bases fit TRBD2. The source material was peripheral blood. For the CDR3, the DNA is TGTGCCAGCAGTTCAGCGGGAGTAAACTACGAGCAGTACTTC. Translated, it gives CASSSAGVNYEQYF.